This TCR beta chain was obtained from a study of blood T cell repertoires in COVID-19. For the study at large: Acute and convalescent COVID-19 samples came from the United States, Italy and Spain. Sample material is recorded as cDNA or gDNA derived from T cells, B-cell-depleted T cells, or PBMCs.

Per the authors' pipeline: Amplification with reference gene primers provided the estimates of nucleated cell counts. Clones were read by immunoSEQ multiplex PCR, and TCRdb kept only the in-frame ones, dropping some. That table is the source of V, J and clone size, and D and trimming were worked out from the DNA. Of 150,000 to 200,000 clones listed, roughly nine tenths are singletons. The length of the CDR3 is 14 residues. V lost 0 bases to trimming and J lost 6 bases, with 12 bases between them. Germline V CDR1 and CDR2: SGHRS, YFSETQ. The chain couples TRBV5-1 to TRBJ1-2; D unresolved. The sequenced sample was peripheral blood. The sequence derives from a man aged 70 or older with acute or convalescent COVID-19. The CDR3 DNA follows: TGCGCCAGCAGCTTGGAACATGGGGAGGATGGCTACACCTTC. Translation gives CASSLEHGEDGYTF.